This T cell receptor (beta chain) came from a study of response to subunit inactivated influenza vaccine. In TCRdb, the RT-PCR reads were re-called with MiXCR into one record per CDR3 protein. This table has 650,000 to 700,000 distinct CDR3 sequences, around 16% appearing once. The CDR3 covers 12 residues. CDR1 and CDR2 (germline): DFQATT, SNEGSKA (reference sequence). V lost 6 bases, J lost 10 bases, and 16 bases lay in between. This clonotype has a count of ten or more. This receptor was taken from a man over 45 who received an inactivated influenza vaccine. The material sequenced was PBMCs from blood, taken 11 to 12 days after vaccination. This chain connects TRBV20-1 to TRBJ2-1, with D uncertain. CDR3 DNA: TGCAGTGCCGTGGTTACCGTCCTGGAGCAGTTCTTC. Translation: CSAVVTVLEQFF.